This T cell receptor beta chain was captured by sequencing in a study of blood T cell repertoires in COVID-19. As for the study in general: Italy, Spain and the United States were the sources of the convalescent and acute COVID-19 samples. T cells, B-cell-depleted T cells, or PBMCs provided the cDNA or gDNA that served as material.

Some clones are missing from TCRdb's copy, which holds only in-frame ones; the method was immunoSEQ multiplex PCR. The data contain under 250,000 clones, around 83% of them seen just once; the ten biggest clones take up approximately 8.6%. With V trimmed by 7 bases and J by 10 bases, 10 bases remained unmatched. There are 14 residues in the CDR3. Germline CDR1 is SEHNR and CDR2 is FQNEAQ (reference sequence). This chain links TRBV7-9 with TRBJ1-6; TRBD1 matches at 7 bases. This TCR came from a man in his forties or fifties with active or convalescent COVID-19. Sequenced material: peripheral blood. The CDR3 sequence: CASTTDRSFSPLHF. Written as DNA, the CDR3 is TGTGCCAGCACAACGGACAGGTCGTTCTCACCCCTCCACTTT.